A single sample gave rise to the 26 T cell receptor beta chains below, sequenced in a study of blood T cells in healthy people across ages (dated by TCRdb to the mid-2010s). The library was prepared using 5' RACE. The second PCR ran for about 6 to 11 cycles and used a J-beta primer mix along with a sample-barcoded 5' primer. TCRdb cleaned the public reads at Q25 with fastp, built clones with MiXCR and kept in-frame beta chains. Under each unique CDR3 protein, matching rows form one entry showing the most common genes and DNA. The sample has around 1,900,000 distinct CDR3 sequences on record, around 40% of them singletons. Of the sample, approximately 22% falls within the top ten clones. The sample taken for sequencing was blood. The receptor set was obtained from a human donor in good health.

The chain uses TRBV7-9 and TRBJ2-6; D is perhaps TRBD1 or TRBD2 (5 bases each). V was cut by 6 bases and J by 1 base, with 16 bases left in between. In germline, CDR1 is SEHNR, CDR2 FQNEAQ (reference sequence). The CDR3 is 17 residues long. CDR3 DNA sequence: TGTGCCAGCAGTGGCCGGGACCTAACGTCTGGGGCCAACGTCCTGACTTTC. Residues: CASSGRDLTSGANVLTF.

This clonotype was seen ten or more times. The J gene is TRBJ1-2, the V gene TRBV12-3 or TRBV12-4; D might be TRBD1 (5 bases). This CDR3 contains 12 residues. V was trimmed by 4 bases and J by 4 bases, leaving 7 bases between them. The CDR3 sequence is CASSYDSYGYTF. In DNA form, the CDR3 reads TGTGCCAGCAGTTATGACAGCTATGGCTACACCTTC.

This chain joins TRBV15 and TRBJ2-2; maybe TRBD1 (5 bases). The CDR3 consists of 15 residues. Looked up from germline, CDR1 is LNHNV and CDR2 is YYDKDF (reference sequence). V was clipped by 4 bases and J by 7 bases, with 16 bases between them. CDR3 nucleotide sequence: TGTGCCACCAGCACTGAACAGGTTTTGGTCGGGGAGCTGTTTTTT. Translating it yields CATSTEQVLVGELFF.

The chain recombines TRBV2 with TRBJ1-1, with D possibly being TRBD1 (6 bases). Trimming left V 10 bases short and J 11 bases short, with 17 bases between. From germline, CDR1 is SNHLY and CDR2 FYNNEI. The CDR3 runs to 11 residues. This CDR3 is CAITGRLGAFF. As DNA, the CDR3 is TGTGCCATCACAGGGAGACTAGGGGCTTTCTTT.

This clonotype appeared a few times. The chain employs TRBV3-1 and TRBJ2-4; 11 nucleotides line up with TRBD2. The CDR3 runs to 15 residues. V was pared by 1 base and J by 8 bases, with 4 bases of the junction left unmatched. CDR1 is LGHDT and CDR2 is YNNKEL in the germline V gene (reference sequence). CDR3 in amino acids: CASSQGGTSGDIQYF. The CDR3 nucleotides are TGTGCCAGCAGCCAAGGTGGGACTAGCGGTGACATTCAGTACTTC.

The chain employs TRBV5-1 and TRBJ2-4; 9 positions agree with TRBD1. The assigned J gene may be wrong: the sequence end matches TRBJ2-7 better. The CDR3 contains 14 residues. The germline gives CDR1 SGHRS, CDR2 YFSETQ. CDR3 bases: TGCGCCAGCAGCATAACCGGGACAGGGTACGAGCAGTACTTC. Its protein is CASSITGTGYEQYF.

The V gene is TRBV27, the J gene TRBJ2-1; 10 nucleotides match TRBD1. Germline CDR1 reads MNHEY; CDR2 reads SMNVEV (reference sequence). V gave up 4 bases and J gave up 9 bases; unmatched junction bases: 9. CDR3 length: 15 residues. CDR3 residues: CASSYYGTGASEQFF. The CDR3 DNA reads as TGTGCCAGCAGTTATTATGGGACAGGGGCAAGTGAGCAGTTCTTC.

CDR3 coding DNA: TGCGCCAGCAGTGAACTTGGCTCCTATAATTCACCCCTCCACTTT. Its translation is CASSELGSYNSPLHF. The chain uses TRBV10-2 and TRBJ1-6; no clear D. In germline, CDR1 is WSHSY, CDR2 SAAADI. Trimming left V 3 bases short and J 0 bases short, with 6 bases between. CDR3 size: 15 residues.

The V call is TRBV25-1, the J call TRBJ2-1, with D maybe TRBD2 (6 bases). The CDR3 covers 14 residues. The germline V gene has CDR1 MGHDK and CDR2 SYGVNS. The ends were cut back, 2 bases at V and 8 bases at J, with 13 bases in the middle. The CDR3 region has the DNA TGTGCCAGCAGTGAAGCGGGGAAGTTCTATGAGCAGTTCTTC. It specifies CASSEAGKFYEQFF.

This clonotype was detected a few times. The CDR3 nucleotides read TGTGCCAGCAGTTACCGGGTACCGACAGATACGCAGTATTTT. Translated: CASSYRVPTDTQYF. The rearrangement joins TRBV6-5 to TRBJ2-3; no definite D call. Deletions cut 2 bases from V and 3 bases from J, with 9 bases between. CDR1 and CDR2 (germline): MNHEY, SVGAGI. This CDR3 has 14 amino acids.

This sequence joins TRBV4-3 and TRBJ2-7; possibly TRBD1 for D (6 bases). Trimming pared 0 bases from V and 1 base from J, leaving 19 bases between. The V gene's germline CDR1 is LGHNA and CDR2 YSLEER. The CDR3 is 18 residues long. In DNA form, the CDR3 reads TGCGCCAGCAGCCAAGATTGCGTGGACAGCCCTTCGTCCTACGAGCAGTACTTC. It encodes CASSQDCVDSPSSYEQYF.

This clonotype has a handful of counts. The V call is TRBV12-3 or TRBV12-4, the J call TRBJ2-1; 12 bases fit TRBD2. The V and J ends lost 6 bases and 2 bases, in that order; junction bases with no gene match: 11. The CDR3 spans 18 residues. The CDR3 region is CASSILPPSGGAYNEQFF. The CDR3 nucleotides read TGTGCCAGCAGCATCCTACCCCCTAGCGGGGGGGCCTACAATGAGCAGTTCTTC.

This clonotype has just a few counts. The chain uses TRBV24-1 and TRBJ1-1; D is unresolved. V was shortened by 9 bases and J by 2 bases, with 12 bases between the two germline ends. This CDR3 comprises 13 residues. Germline CDR1 KGHDR, CDR2 SFDVKD. CDR3 sequence reads: CATEENLNTEAFF. In nucleotides, the CDR3 is TGTGCCACCGAAGAGAACCTTAACACTGAAGCTTTCTTT.

A word on this clonotype: A junction end diverges from the germline sequence, so it may reflect a read error. The rearrangement uses TRBV27 and TRBJ2-1; D not resolved. The CDR3 is 15 residues long. CDR1 and CDR2 from the germline V gene are MNHEY and SMNVEV (reference sequence). CDR3 DNA: TGTGCCAGCAGTTTATCAATAGTCCCCTACATTGAGCAGTTCTTC. It specifies CASSLSIVPYIEQFF.

This clonotype was seen a handful of times. This chain links TRBV5-1 with TRBJ1-1, with D unresolved. The CDR3 is 13 amino acids. Germline-derived CDR1 and CDR2 are SGHRS and YFSETQ. V dropped 0 bases and J dropped 6 bases, with 9 bases sitting between them. The CDR3, as DNA: TGCGCCAGCAGCTTGGACTCCCAGGCTGAAGCTTTCTTT. This translates into CASSLDSQAEAFF.

The chain combines TRBV2 with TRBJ1-2, with 10 bases fitting TRBD1. Germline CDR1 is SNHLY and CDR2 is FYNNEI. This CDR3 has 15 amino acids. Trimming cost V 6 bases and J 4 bases; bases outside gene matches: 8. DNA of the CDR3: TGTGCCAGCAGAGATGGGGACAGGGGACTCTATGGCTACACCTTC. Protein sequence: CASRDGDRGLYGYTF. Together with reference TRBV2 and TRBJ1-2, the CDR3 gives the full variable domain: EPEVTQTPSHQVTQMGQEVILRCVPISNHLYFYWYRQILGQKVEFLVSFYNNEISEKSEIFDDQFSVERPDGSNFTLKIRSTKLEDSAMYFCASRDGDRGLYGYTFGSGTRLTVV.

Concerning this clonotype: A much larger clone lies a single base off, so this may be a read error. The rearrangement links TRBV3-1 to TRBJ2-7; TRBD1 agrees at 8 bases. Germline assignment: CDR1 LGHDT and CDR2 YNNKEL (reference sequence). This CDR3 is 13 amino acids long. CDR3 in amino acids: CTSSQRQGNEQYF. The CDR3 DNA reads TGTACCAGCAGCCAACGACAGGGGAACGAGCAGTACTTC.

This clonotype was seen a handful of times. The V and J genes are TRBV18 and TRBJ2-7, with D perhaps assigned TRBD1 or TRBD2 (5 bases each). This CDR3 is 16 amino acids long. Germline CDR1 KGHSH, CDR2 LQKENI. The V end was cut by 3 bases, the J end by 5 bases, with 20 bases between. Here the CDR3 reads CASSPDLGAVLHEQYF. Here the CDR3 DNA reads TGTGCCAGCTCACCCGATCTCGGGGCGGTCCTCCACGAGCAGTACTTC.

This clonotype was observed once. The chain is built from TRBV20-1 and TRBJ2-1; 7 nucleotides match TRBD1. In germline, CDR1 is DFQATT, CDR2 SNEGSKA (reference sequence). Trimming cost V 0 bases and J 4 bases; bases outside gene matches: 12. This CDR3 is built from 17 residues. This chain's CDR3 is CSAREVAAPRGYNEQFF. For the CDR3, the DNA is TGCAGTGCTAGAGAGGTTGCGGCGCCCAGGGGGTACAATGAGCAGTTCTTC.

The chain uses TRBV27 and TRBJ1-1; D possibly corresponds to TRBD1 (5 bases). Trimming removed 5 bases at V and 6 bases at J, with 10 bases between. Germline V gene lookup returns CDR1 MNHEY and CDR2 SMNVEV (reference sequence). The CDR3 spans 12 residues. Written as DNA, the CDR3 is TGTGCCAGCAGTAGAGGGGAGGCTGAAGCTTTCTTT. Protein: CASSRGEAEAFF.

The chain uses TRBV5-1 and TRBJ1-1; D gene unclear. V shed 4 bases and J shed 1 base, with 11 bases lying between them. This CDR3 region has 14 residues. CDR1 SGHRS and CDR2 YFSETQ come from the germline V gene. CDR3 sequence: CASSPGIRNTEAFF. As DNA, the CDR3 is TGCGCCAGCAGCCCCGGAATCCGGAACACTGAAGCTTTCTTT. The full variable domain, its missing parts supplied by reference TRBV5-1 and TRBJ1-1, is KAGVTQTPRYLIKTRGQQVTLSCSPISGHRSVSWYQQTPGQGLQFLFEYFSETQRNKGNFPGRFSGRQFSNSRSEMNVSTLELGDSALYLCASSPGIRNTEAFFGQGTRLTVV.

This clonotype was counted at least ten times. The V gene is TRBV7-2, the J gene TRBJ2-6, with a weak D call TRBD2 (6 bases). Trimming stripped 4 bases from V and 4 bases from J, with 14 bases between. The CDR3 spans 16 residues. CDR1 and CDR2 (germline): SGHTA, FQGNSA. CDR3 loop: CASSSGETAGANVLTF. DNA of the CDR3: TGTGCCAGCAGCTCGGGAGAGACGGCCGGGGCCAACGTCCTGACTTTC.

V is TRBV2 and J is TRBJ1-1; D is unclear. There are 13 residues in the CDR3. V lost 5 bases, J lost 1 base, and 8 bases lay in between. Per germline, CDR1 SNHLY and CDR2 FYNNEI. The CDR3 nucleotides are TGTGCCAGCAGTACCCTCTCGAACACTGAAGCTTTCTTT. Protein sequence: CASSTLSNTEAFF.

V and J are TRBV5-1 and TRBJ1-2, with 9 bases identical to TRBD1. This CDR3 comprises 16 residues. After removal of 2 bases from V and 0 bases from J, the junction contained 5 bases not matched to a gene. Germline V CDR1 and CDR2: SGHRS, YFSETQ. The CDR3 loop is CASSFSGTGTNYGYTF. CDR3 nucleotide sequence: TGCGCCAGCAGCTTTTCCGGGACAGGGACTAACTATGGCTACACCTTC.

Ten or more counts support this clonotype. This chain joins TRBV7-3 and TRBJ2-5; possibly TRBD2 for D (6 bases). This CDR3 spans 14 amino acids. V lost 3 bases to trimming and J lost 6 bases, with 14 bases between them. Per germline, CDR1 SGHTA and CDR2 FQGTGA. The CDR3 DNA follows: TGTGCCAGCAGCTTTTGTCTAGCGCAGAAGACCCAGTACTTC. It encodes CASSFCLAQKTQYF.

The chain joins TRBV6-1 to TRBJ2-3; possibly TRBD2 for D (6 bases). V was clipped by 7 bases and J by 5 bases, with 16 bases between them. The CDR3 has 14 residues. Germline CDR1 reads MNHNS; CDR2 reads SASEGT. This CDR3 reads CASTTFGGIDTQYF. The CDR3, as DNA: TGTGCCAGCACCACCTTCGGGGGAATAGATACGCAGTATTTT.